Listed below are T cell receptor beta chains from one sample, sequenced in a study of control samples from healthy donors and cancer patients. Produced via immunoSEQ multiplex PCR; TCRdb's table is partial and in-frame only. Seen here are some 170,000 clones, around 94% observed once, and the top ten hold around 15%. Sample: PBMCs. Receptors originate from a man aged 55 to 69 with colorectal cancer. The CDR3 runs from the conserved cysteine through the conserved F or W. D genes are given only for firm matches. The size field is filled for only some rows; it gives once, few, many or a size class.

clone_size,d_call,j_call,v_call,cdr3_nt,cdr3_aa
few,.,TRBJ2-3,TRBV5-1,TGCGCCAGCAGCCCAGGATCCTTCACAGATACGCAGTATTTT,CASSPGSFTDTQYF
.,.,TRBJ1-5,TRBV19,TGTGCCAGTAGTATAGTCACAGCGCATCAGCCCCAGCATTTT,CASSIVTAHQPQHF
.,.,TRBJ1-2,TRBV9,TGTGCCAGCAGCGCCCAGGGCCAGCCGGGTATTGGCTACACCTTC,CASSAQGQPGIGYTF
.,.,TRBJ2-5,TRBV29-1,TGCAGCGGCGGGGGCGACGGAGAGACCCAGTACTTC,CSGGGDGETQYF
.,.,TRBJ2-7,TRBV5-1,TGCGCCAGCAGCTTGGGAAACTCCTACGAGCAGTACTTC,CASSLGNSYEQYF
.,TRBD1,TRBJ1-1,TRBV5-1,TGCGCCAGCAGCTTGAGATCGGACAGGGGGAACACTGAAGCTTTCTTT,CASSLRSDRGNTEAFF
.,.,TRBJ2-5,TRBV21-1,TGTGCCAGCAGCAAAGAAAAGGGGGAGGCGACCCAGTACTTC,CASSKEKGEATQYF
.,TRBD2,TRBJ2-1,TRBV7-6,TGTGCCAGCAGCCCAGGACTAGCGGGTTGGAAAAGTGAGCAGTTCTTC,CASSPGLAGWKSEQFF
.,.,TRBJ2-2,TRBV18,TGTGCCAGCTCACCCGGGGGCCCTAGGGAGCTGTTTTTT,CASSPGGPRELFF
.,TRBD2,TRBJ2-7,TRBV7-2,TGTGCCAGCAGCTTAGCGGGGGGGTCCTACGAGCAGTACTTC,CASSLAGGSYEQYF
.,.,TRBJ2-1,TRBV19,TGTGCCAGTACGGGCACAGGCCTCAACAATGAGCAGTTCTTC,CASTGTGLNNEQFF
.,.,TRBJ2-2,TRBV2,TGTGCCAGCAGTCCTACAGAAAACACCGGGGAGCTGTTTTTT,CASSPTENTGELFF
.,.,TRBJ1-5,TRBV30,TGTGCCTGGAGTCGACAAAGTCAGCCCCAGCATTTT,CAWSRQSQPQHF
.,TRBD2,TRBJ2-5,TRBV6-2/TRBV6-3,TGTGCCAGCAGTTCTCTACTCGGGGGGATCGTAACGGAGACCCAGTACTTC,CASSSLLGGIVTETQYF
.,TRBD2,TRBJ2-1,TRBV27,TGTGCCAGCAATTCCCCCGGGACTAGCGGGGGGAATGAGCAGTTCTTC,CASNSPGTSGGNEQFF
.,.,TRBJ1-3,TRBV9,TGTGCCAGCAGCGTAGAAGGAGGAAACACCATATATTTT,CASSVEGGNTIYF
.,TRBD1,TRBJ1-2,TRBV25-1,TGTGCCAGCAGGAAGAATGGACAGGGGTTGAACTATGGCTACACCTTC,CASRKNGQGLNYGYTF
.,TRBD2,TRBJ2-1,TRBV4-1,TGCGCCAGCAGCCTGGGGAGCGGGGGTTACAATGAGCAGTTCTTC,CASSLGSGGYNEQFF
.,.,TRBJ2-4,TRBV7-9,TGTGCCAGCAGCTTAGGTGCGGGGAGACTTGGCATTCAGTACTTC,CASSLGAGRLGIQYF
.,TRBD1,TRBJ1-5,TRBV2,TGTGCCAGCAGCCCCGGGACAGGGGTCAATCAGCCCCAGCATTTT,CASSPGTGVNQPQHF
.,.,TRBJ1-1,TRBV28,TGTGCCAGCAGTTTAACCGGGGCTCCAATGAACACTGAAGCTTTCTTT,CASSLTGAPMNTEAFF
.,.,TRBJ2-7,TRBV10-2,TGCGCCAGCAGTGCACAGGGAGCGAACGAGCAGTACTTC,CASSAQGANEQYF
.,.,TRBJ2-2,TRBV27,TGTGCCAGCAGTTTTGGAGGGCGGGCGGGCACCGGGGAGCTGTTTTTT,CASSFGGRAGTGELFF
.,TRBD1,TRBJ1-3,TRBV7-8,TGTGCCAGCAGCTTAGGGACAGGCTCTGGAAACACCATATATTTT,CASSLGTGSGNTIYF
.,TRBD1,TRBJ2-5,TRBV7-2,TGTGCCAGCAGCATCACAGGGGTTCAAGGAGAGACCCAGTACTTC,CASSITGVQGETQYF
.,.,TRBJ2-3,TRBV20-1,TGCAGTGCTAGTTCGAGCGGCAGTGGCACAGATACGCAGTATTTT,CSASSSGSGTDTQYF
.,TRBD1,TRBJ1-4,TRBV19,TGTGCCAGTAGGGACGGACAGGGGGGTACAACTAATGAAAAACTGTTTTTT,CASRDGQGGTTNEKLFF
.,TRBD1,TRBJ1-1,TRBV7-9,TGTGCCAGCAGTTTTCAGGGGGGAAACACTGAAGCTTTCTTT,CASSFQGGNTEAFF
.,.,TRBJ2-7,TRBV19,TGTGCCAGTAGTATAGACGCGGTGGGGCACGGGCTCTCCTACGAGCAGTACTTC,CASSIDAVGHGLSYEQYF
.,.,TRBJ1-2,TRBV6-1,TGTGCCAGCAGTGAAGGGACAGTTGGGGGCTACACCTTC,CASSEGTVGGYTF
.,.,TRBJ1-3,TRBV7-2,TGTGCCAGCAACCGACGGGACTCTGGAAACACCATATATTTT,CASNRRDSGNTIYF
.,.,TRBJ2-7,TRBV7-8,TGTGCCAGCAGCTTCGGCCAGCTCTCCTACGAGCAGTACTTC,CASSFGQLSYEQYF
.,.,TRBJ1-5,TRBV7-2,TGTGCCAGCAGCTTGAAGGGAAATCAGCCCCAGCATTTT,CASSLKGNQPQHF
.,.,TRBJ2-3,TRBV5-4,TGTGCCAGCAGCTTGGCGGGGGGGCAGGGGGGCACAGATACGCAGTATTTT,CASSLAGGQGGTDTQYF
.,.,TRBJ2-5,TRBV5-4,TGTGCCAGCACCACGAGGGGGGGCGGAGAGACCCAGTACTTC,CASTTRGGGETQYF
.,TRBD1,TRBJ2-2,TRBV19,TGTGCCAGTAGCAGCTCGACAGGGGCTAAACACGCTCCGGGCACCGGGGAGCTGTTTTTT,CASSSSTGAKHAPGTGELFF
.,.,TRBJ1-2,TRBV30,TGTGCCTGGAGTGTAGGGGAGGACTATGGCTACACCTTC,CAWSVGEDYGYTF